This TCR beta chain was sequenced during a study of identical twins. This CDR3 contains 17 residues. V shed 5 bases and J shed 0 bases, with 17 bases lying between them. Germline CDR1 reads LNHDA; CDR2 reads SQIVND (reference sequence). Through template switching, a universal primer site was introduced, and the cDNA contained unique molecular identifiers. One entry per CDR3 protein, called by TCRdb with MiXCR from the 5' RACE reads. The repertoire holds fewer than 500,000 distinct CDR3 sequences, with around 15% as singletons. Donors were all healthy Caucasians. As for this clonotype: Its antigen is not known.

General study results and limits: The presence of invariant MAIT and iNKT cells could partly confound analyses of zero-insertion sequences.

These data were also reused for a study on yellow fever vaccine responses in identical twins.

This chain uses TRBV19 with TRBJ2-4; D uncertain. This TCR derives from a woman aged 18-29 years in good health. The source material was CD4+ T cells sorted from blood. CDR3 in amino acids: CASSPETGRLAKNIQYF. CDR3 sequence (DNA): TGTGCCAGTAGTCCCGAGACCGGTAGACTAGCCAAAAACATTCAGTACTTC.